These T cell receptor beta chains were read from a single sample in a study of blood T cell repertoires in COVID-19. Clones were sequenced by immunoSEQ multiplex PCR, and TCRdb holds only the in-frame ones, with some missing. The table shows 140,000 to 150,000 clones, with almost 85% occurring only once. The sequenced sample was peripheral blood. The receptor source for this set is a human donor with acute or convalescent COVID-19. The donor label of this sample is uncertain. Each CDR3 is given with its conserved first and last residue. The D gene is left open where the match is weak. Clone size is not always given. Where it is, it says once, few, many or a class for expanded clones.

cdr3_aa | cdr3_nt | d_call | clone_size | j_call | v_call
CASSSRDRFSYEQYF | TGTGCCAGCTCCTCCAGGGACAGGTTCTCCTACGAGCAGTACTTC | TRBD1 | . | TRBJ2-7 | TRBV14
CASTRNRAPSSGNTIYF | TGTGCCAGTACCCGGAACAGGGCACCCAGCTCTGGAAACACCATATATTTT | . | . | TRBJ1-3 | TRBV19
CAWRRDSSRGYTF | TGTGCCTGGCGTCGGGATTCGTCAAGGGGCTACACCTTC | . | . | TRBJ1-2 | TRBV30
CASSQEGAGYQETQYF | TGTGCCAGCAGCCAAGAGGGGGCAGGCTATCAAGAGACCCAGTACTTC | . | . | TRBJ2-5 | TRBV4-2
CASTGSLGNFGANVLTF | TGTGCCAGTACAGGGTCCCTCGGCAATTTTGGGGCCAACGTCCTGACTTTC | . | . | TRBJ2-6 | TRBV19
CASSSEPAGDEKLFF | TGCGCCAGCAGCTCAGAACCCGCGGGGGATGAAAAACTGTTTTTT | . | . | TRBJ1-4 | TRBV5-1
CASSLYPPGGTFNGNQPQHF | TGTGCCAGCAGTTTATATCCCCCCGGGGGGACATTCAATGGCAATCAGCCCCAGCATTTT | . | once | TRBJ1-5 | TRBV27
CASSTGMNTEAFF | TGTGCCAGTAGCACAGGGATGAACACTGAAGCTTTCTTT | . | . | TRBJ1-1 | TRBV19
CASSITSWTGELFF | TGTGCCAGCAGTATAACAAGTTGGACCGGGGAGCTGTTTTTT | . | . | TRBJ2-2 | TRBV2
CASSEMGPIKETQYF | TGTGCCAGCAGTGAAATGGGGCCCATAAAAGAGACCCAGTACTTC | . | few | TRBJ2-5 | TRBV2
CASRRGLAGGSGTGELFF | TGTGCCAGCAGGAGAGGACTAGCGGGGGGAAGTGGCACCGGGGAGCTGTTTTTT | TRBD2 | . | TRBJ2-2 | TRBV4-2
CASSQMGAGYTF | TGTGCCAGCAGCCAGATGGGAGCAGGCTACACCTTC | . | . | TRBJ1-2 | TRBV3-1/TRBV3-2
CASRPAPSPYLGTNEKLFF | TGCGCCAGCAGGCCAGCCCCCAGCCCCTACCTAGGAACTAATGAAAAACTGTTTTTT | . | few | TRBJ1-4 | TRBV4-1
CASSSVGQGSWEQYF | TGTGCCAGCAGCTCAGTAGGTCAGGGGAGTTGGGAGCAGTACTTC | . | . | TRBJ2-7 | TRBV7-2
CAWAGLGSSPLHF | TGTGCCTGGGCGGGACTCGGCTCATCACCCCTCCACTTT | . | once | TRBJ1-6 | TRBV30
CASSYSRVGEQYF | TGTGCCAGCAGTTACTCGAGGGTGGGCGAGCAGTACTTC | . | . | TRBJ2-7 | TRBV6-5
CASSLWSWQSIGGTQYF | TGTGCCAGCAGCTTATGGTCGTGGCAGTCTATCGGAGGGACCCAGTACTTC | . | . | TRBJ2-5 | TRBV7-8
CASSRTGGRNGYTF | TGTGCCAGCAGCCGAACAGGGGGTAGGAATGGCTACACCTTC | TRBD1 | . | TRBJ1-2 | TRBV6-2/TRBV6-3
CASSTGQVSGANVLTF | TGCGCCAGCAGCACCGGACAGGTCTCTGGGGCCAACGTCCTGACTTTC | TRBD1 | . | TRBJ2-6 | TRBV5-1
CASSYSPGSPYEQYF | TGTGCCAGCAGCTACTCCCCCGGGAGCCCCTACGAGCAGTACTTC | . | . | TRBJ2-7 | TRBV7-3
CASSYRVGEFTDTQYF | TGTGCCAGCAGTTACCGGGTAGGAGAATTCACAGATACGCAGTATTTT | . | . | TRBJ2-3 | TRBV6-5
CASSSLTLTTSGGAPGEQFF | TGTGCCAGCAGTTCTCTTACTCTAACGACTAGCGGGGGCGCCCCGGGGGAGCAGTTCTTC | TRBD2 | . | TRBJ2-1 | TRBV6-2/TRBV6-3
CAWKGTGGHGSPLHF | TGTGCCTGGAAGGGGACAGGGGGGCATGGTTCACCCCTCCACTTT | TRBD1 | . | TRBJ1-6 | TRBV30
CSAVPSYEQYF | TGCAGTGCTGTTCCATCCTACGAGCAGTACTTC | . | . | TRBJ2-7 | TRBV20-1